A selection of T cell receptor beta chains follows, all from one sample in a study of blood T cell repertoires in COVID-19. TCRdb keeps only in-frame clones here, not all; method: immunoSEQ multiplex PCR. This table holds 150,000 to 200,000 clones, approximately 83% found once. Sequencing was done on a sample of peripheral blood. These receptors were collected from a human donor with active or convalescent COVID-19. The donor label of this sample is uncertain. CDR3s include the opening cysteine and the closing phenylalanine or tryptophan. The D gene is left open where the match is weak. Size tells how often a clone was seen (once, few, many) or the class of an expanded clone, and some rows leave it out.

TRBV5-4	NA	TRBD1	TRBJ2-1	CASSGRSRGLSSYNEQFF	TGTGCCAGCAGCGGACGGTCCAGGGGGCTGAGCTCCTACAATGAGCAGTTCTTC
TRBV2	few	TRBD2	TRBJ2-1	CASSERVGLAGGRGDEQFF	TGTGCCAGCAGTGAAAGAGTGGGACTAGCGGGAGGGCGTGGGGATGAGCAGTTCTTC
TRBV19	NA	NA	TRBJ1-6	CASSPPPAGYSPLHF	TGTGCCAGTAGTCCCCCCCCCGCGGGATACTCACCCCTCCACTTT
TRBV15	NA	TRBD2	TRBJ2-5	CATSSRGGGETQYF	TGTGCCACCAGCAGTCGGGGGGGCGGTGAGACCCAGTACTTC
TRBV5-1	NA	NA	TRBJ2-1	CASSFTGERRNEQFF	TGCGCCAGCAGCTTTACGGGAGAAAGACGCAATGAGCAGTTCTTC
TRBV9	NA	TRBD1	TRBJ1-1	CASSAHPQGAETEAFF	TGTGCCAGCAGCGCGCACCCCCAGGGGGCTGAAACTGAAGCTTTCTTT
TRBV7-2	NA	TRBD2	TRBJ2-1	CASSLSVTSGNNEQFF	TGTGCCAGCAGCTTATCGGTGACTAGCGGGAACAATGAGCAGTTCTTC
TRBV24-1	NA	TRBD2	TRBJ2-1	CATSDPTTGTSGGREQFF	TGTGCCACCAGTGACCCTACTACCGGGACTAGCGGGGGCCGTGAGCAGTTCTTC
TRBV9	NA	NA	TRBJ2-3	CASSVDSSPTDTQYF	TGTGCCAGCAGCGTCGATAGCTCTCCCACAGATACGCAGTATTTT
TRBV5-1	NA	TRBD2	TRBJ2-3	CASSLGLAGDTQYF	TGCGCCAGCAGCTTGGGACTAGCGGGGGATACGCAGTATTTT
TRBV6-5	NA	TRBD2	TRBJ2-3	CASRLGLAGVFEYF	TGTGCCAGCAGATTGGGACTAGCGGGAGTTTTTGAGTATTTT
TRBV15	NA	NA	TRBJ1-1	CATSRGANTEAFF	TGTGCCACCAGCAGAGGGGCCAACACTGAAGCTTTCTTT
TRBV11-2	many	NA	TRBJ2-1	CASSLSLNNEQFF	TGTGCCAGCAGCTTATCCTTAAACAATGAGCAGTTCTTC
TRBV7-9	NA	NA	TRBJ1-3	CASSELSGNTIYF	TGTGCCAGCAGCGAACTCTCTGGAAACACCATATATTTT
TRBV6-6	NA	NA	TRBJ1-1	CASSYFRNTEAFF	TGTGCCAGCAGTTATTTTCGGAACACTGAAGCTTTCTTT
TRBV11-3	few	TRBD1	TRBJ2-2	CASTMDRATGELFF	TGTGCCAGCACCATGGACAGGGCCACCGGGGAGCTGTTTTTT
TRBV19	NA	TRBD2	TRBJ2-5	CASSFTSGGQETQYF	TGTGCCAGTAGTTTTACTAGCGGGGGCCAAGAGACCCAGTACTTC
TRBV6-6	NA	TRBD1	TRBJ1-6	CASSYLDRGNSPLHF	TGTGCCAGCAGTTACTTAGACAGGGGTAATTCACCCCTCCACTTT
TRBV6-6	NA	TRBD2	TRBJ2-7	CASMPRGVSYEQYF	TGTGCCAGCATGCCACGGGGGGTGTCCTACGAGCAGTACTTC
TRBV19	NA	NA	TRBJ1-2	CASSIDHRRSNYGYTF	TGTGCCAGTAGTATAGATCACAGGCGATCTAACTATGGCTACACCTTC
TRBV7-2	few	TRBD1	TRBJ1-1	CASSLDRGYAEAFF	TGTGCCAGCAGCTTAGACAGGGGTTATGCTGAAGCTTTCTTT
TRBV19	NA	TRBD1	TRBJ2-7	CASSGGTGDHEQYF	TGTGCCAGTAGTGGGGGGACAGGGGACCACGAGCAGTACTTC
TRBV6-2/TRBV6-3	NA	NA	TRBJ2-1	CASSYSGRDNEQFF	TGTGCCAGCAGTTACTCTGGCAGGGACAATGAGCAGTTCTTC
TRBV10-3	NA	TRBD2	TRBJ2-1	CAISEGSSGGSYNEQFF	TGTGCCATCAGTGAAGGGTCTAGCGGGGGCTCCTACAATGAGCAGTTCTTC
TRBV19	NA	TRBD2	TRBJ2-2	CASAEGLAAGELFF	TGTGCCAGCGCAGAGGGACTAGCTGCCGGGGAGCTGTTTTTT
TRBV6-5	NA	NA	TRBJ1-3	CASTGRNGNTIYF	TGTGCCAGCACAGGCAGAAACGGAAACACCATATATTTT
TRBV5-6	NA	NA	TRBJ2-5	CASSSEGEKTQYF	TGTGCCAGCAGTTCCGAGGGGGAGAAGACCCAGTACTTC
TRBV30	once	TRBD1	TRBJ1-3	CAWSPGLWRRQGGNTIYF	TGTGCCTGGAGCCCCGGACTCTGGAGACGACAGGGTGGAAACACCATATATTTT
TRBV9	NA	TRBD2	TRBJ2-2	CASSKGLAGGYTGELFF	TGTGCCAGCAGCAAGGGACTAGCGGGTGGTTACACCGGGGAGCTGTTTTTT
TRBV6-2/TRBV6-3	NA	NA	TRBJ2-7	CASSYSGEPYEQYF	TGTGCCAGCAGTTACTCGGGAGAGCCCTACGAGCAGTACTTC
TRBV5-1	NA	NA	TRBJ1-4	CASSLGTENEKLFF	TGCGCCAGCAGCTTGGGGACAGAAAATGAAAAACTGTTTTTT
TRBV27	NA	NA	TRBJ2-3	CASSLSPVQIDTQYF	TGTGCCAGCAGTTTATCCCCGGTTCAAATAGATACGCAGTATTTT
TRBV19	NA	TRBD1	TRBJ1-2	CASSIQGQVYTTNYGYTF	TGTGCCAGTAGTATTCAAGGACAGGTCTATACCACTAACTATGGCTACACCTTC
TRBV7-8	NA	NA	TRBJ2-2	CASSLERATNTGELFF	TGTGCCAGCAGCTTGGAGCGGGCCACGAACACCGGGGAGCTGTTTTTT
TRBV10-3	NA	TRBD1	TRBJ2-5	CAISDWTGGQETQYF	TGTGCCATAAGTGACTGGACAGGGGGCCAAGAGACCCAGTACTTC
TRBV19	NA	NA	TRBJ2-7	CASSSASAYEQYF	TGTGCCAGTAGTAGCGCTAGTGCCTACGAGCAGTACTTC
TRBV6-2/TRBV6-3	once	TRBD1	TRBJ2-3	CASSERTGADTQYF	TGTGCCAGCAGTGAGAGGACAGGGGCAGATACGCAGTATTTT
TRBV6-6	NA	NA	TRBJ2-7	CASSYSTSQRYEQYF	TGTGCCAGCAGTTACTCCACCTCCCAGAGGTACGAGCAGTACTTC
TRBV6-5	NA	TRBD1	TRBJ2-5	CASSYTTGGEETQYF	TGTGCCAGCAGTTACACGACAGGGGGGGAGGAGACCCAGTACTTC